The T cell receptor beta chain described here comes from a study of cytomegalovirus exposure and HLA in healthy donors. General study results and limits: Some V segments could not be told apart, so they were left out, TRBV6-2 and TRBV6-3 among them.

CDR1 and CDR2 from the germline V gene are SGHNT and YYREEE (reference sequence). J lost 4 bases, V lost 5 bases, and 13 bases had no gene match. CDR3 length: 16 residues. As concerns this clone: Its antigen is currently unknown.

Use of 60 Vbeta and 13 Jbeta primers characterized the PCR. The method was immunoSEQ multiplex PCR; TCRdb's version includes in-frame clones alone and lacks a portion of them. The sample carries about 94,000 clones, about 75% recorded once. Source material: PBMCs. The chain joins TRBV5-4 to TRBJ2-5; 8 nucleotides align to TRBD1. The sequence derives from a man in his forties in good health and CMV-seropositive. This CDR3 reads CASSPMTQGAGETQYF. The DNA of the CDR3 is TGTGCCAGCAGTCCCATGACCCAGGGGGCTGGAGAGACCCAGTACTTC. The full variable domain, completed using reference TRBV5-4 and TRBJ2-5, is ETGVTQSPTHLIKTRGQQVTLRCSSQSGHNTVSWYQQALGQGPQFIFQYYREEENGRGNFPPRFSGLQFPNYSSELNVNALELDDSALYLCASSPMTQGAGETQYFGPGTRLLVL.